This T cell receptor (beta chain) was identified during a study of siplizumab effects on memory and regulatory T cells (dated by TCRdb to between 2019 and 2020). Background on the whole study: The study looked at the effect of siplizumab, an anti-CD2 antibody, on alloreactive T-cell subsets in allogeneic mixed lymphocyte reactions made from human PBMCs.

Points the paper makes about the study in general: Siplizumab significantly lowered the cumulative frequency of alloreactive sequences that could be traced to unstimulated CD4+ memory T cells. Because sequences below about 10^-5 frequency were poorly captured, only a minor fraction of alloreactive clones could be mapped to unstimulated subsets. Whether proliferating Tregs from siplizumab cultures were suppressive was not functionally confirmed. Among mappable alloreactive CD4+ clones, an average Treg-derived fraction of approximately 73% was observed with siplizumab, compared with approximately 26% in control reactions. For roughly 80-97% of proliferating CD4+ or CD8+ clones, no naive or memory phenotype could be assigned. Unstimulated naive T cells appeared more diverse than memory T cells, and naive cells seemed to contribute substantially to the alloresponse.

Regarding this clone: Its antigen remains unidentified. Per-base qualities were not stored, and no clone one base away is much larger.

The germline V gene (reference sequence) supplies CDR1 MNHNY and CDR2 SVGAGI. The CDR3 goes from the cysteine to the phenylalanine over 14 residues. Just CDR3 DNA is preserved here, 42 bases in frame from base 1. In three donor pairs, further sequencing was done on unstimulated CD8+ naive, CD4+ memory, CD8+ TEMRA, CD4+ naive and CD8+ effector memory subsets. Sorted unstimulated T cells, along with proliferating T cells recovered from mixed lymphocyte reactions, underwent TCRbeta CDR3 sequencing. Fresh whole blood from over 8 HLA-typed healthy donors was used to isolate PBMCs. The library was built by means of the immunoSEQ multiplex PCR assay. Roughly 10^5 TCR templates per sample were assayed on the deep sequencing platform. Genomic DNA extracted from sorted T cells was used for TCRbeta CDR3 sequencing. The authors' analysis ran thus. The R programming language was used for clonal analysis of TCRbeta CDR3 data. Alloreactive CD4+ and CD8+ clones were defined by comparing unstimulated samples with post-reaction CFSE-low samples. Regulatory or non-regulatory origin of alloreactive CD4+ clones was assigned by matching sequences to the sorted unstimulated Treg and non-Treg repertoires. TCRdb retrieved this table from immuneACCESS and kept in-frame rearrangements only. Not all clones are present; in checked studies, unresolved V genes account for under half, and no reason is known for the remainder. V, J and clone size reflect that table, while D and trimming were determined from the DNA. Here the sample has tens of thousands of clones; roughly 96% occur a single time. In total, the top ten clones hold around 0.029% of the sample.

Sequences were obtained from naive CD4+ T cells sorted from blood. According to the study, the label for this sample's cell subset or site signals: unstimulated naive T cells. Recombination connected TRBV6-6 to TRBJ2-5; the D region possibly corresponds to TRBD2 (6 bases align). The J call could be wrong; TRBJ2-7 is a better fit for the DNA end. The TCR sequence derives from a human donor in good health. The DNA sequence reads TGTGCCAGCAAAGTGGGGGGTTACGTTTACGAGCAGTACTTC. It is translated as CASKVGGYVYEQYF.